This passage covers 13 T cell receptor beta chains from one sample sequenced in a study of vaccination and CD4 T cells after COVID-19. Their antigens remain unidentified. The treatment is: roughly 10-day PBMC culture with coronavirus spike peptide pools or control peptides (ViraFEST assay). An Oncomine TCR Beta short-read assay was used to sequence the DNA from cultured CD4+ T cells. Each CDR3 protein gets one entry after TCRdb re-called the PCR reads with MiXCR. The table shows some 13,000 distinct CDR3 sequences, with 56% occurring only once. The specimen sequenced was CD4+ T cells from blood, cultured in vitro. These receptor sequences come from a human donor who had recovered from COVID-19.

CDR3 nucleotide sequence: TGTGCCAGCAGCTTAGACTTCCAGGGGGGGGCGTCAGCTTTCTTT. It yields the protein CASSLDFQGGASAFF. The chain combines TRBV11-2 with TRBJ1-1; TRBD1 matches at 7 bases. In germline, CDR1 is SGHAT, CDR2 FQNNGV. The CDR3 contains 15 residues. V gave up 0 bases and J gave up 10 bases; unmatched junction bases: 11.

V usage is TRBV19 and J usage is TRBJ2-2; 9 bases align to TRBD2. CDR3 length: 16 amino acids. J gave up 4 bases and V 6 bases, and 9 bases lay outside the gene matches. Per germline, CDR1 LNHDA and CDR2 SQIVND (reference sequence). The CDR3 sequence: CASRPIAGGPTGELFF. Here the CDR3 DNA reads TGTGCCAGTAGACCGATTGCGGGAGGGCCCACCGGGGAGCTGTTTTTT.

The chain uses TRBV11-2 and TRBJ1-2, with 7 bases matching TRBD1. The CDR3 contains 17 residues. Germline V gene lookup returns CDR1 SGHAT and CDR2 FQNNGV. Unmatched junction bases numbered 9, after V lost 1 base and J lost 1 base. Here the CDR3 DNA reads TGTGCCAGCAGCTTAGGTGGCGGGCAGGGGGATAACTATGGCTACACCTTC. Protein sequence: CASSLGGGQGDNYGYTF. Looking up the rest from reference TRBV11-2 and TRBJ1-2 gives the full variable domain: EAGVAQSPRYKIIEKRQSVAFWCNPISGHATLYWYQQILGQGPKLLIQFQNNGVVDDSQLPKDRFSAERLKGVDSTLKIQPAKLEDSAVYLCASSLGGGQGDNYGYTFGSGTRLTVV.

This rearrangement joins TRBV7-9 to TRBJ2-5, with D perhaps being TRBD1 or TRBD2 (6 bases each). V was cut by 3 bases and J by 3 bases, with 26 bases left in between. Germline V gene sequence: CDR1 SEHNR, CDR2 FQNEAQ (reference sequence). This CDR3 comprises 19 residues. The CDR3 spells CASSFSQLSARGPKETQYF. The CDR3 DNA follows: TGTGCCAGCAGCTTCTCACAATTATCCGCCCGGGGGCCCAAAGAGACCCAGTACTTC.

The genes are TRBV7-2 and TRBJ2-1; 7 bases align to TRBD2. The V gene's germline CDR1 is SGHTA and CDR2 FQGNSA. There are 14 residues in the CDR3. Germline trimming cut 4 bases from V and 7 bases from J; bases unmatched to any gene: 7. The CDR3 DNA reads TGTGCCAGCAGCTCCCGGACTAGAACGAATGAGCAGTTCTTC. Amino acid sequence: CASSSRTRTNEQFF.

This chain links TRBV6-2 or TRBV6-3 with TRBJ1-5; D gene uncertain. This CDR3 spans 14 amino acids. The germline V gene has CDR1 MNHEY and CDR2 SVGEGT. Trimming took off 5 bases at V and 2 bases at J, with 10 bases between the two ends. The CDR3: CASSVSVGNQPQHF. DNA for the CDR3: TGTGCCAGCAGTGTCAGCGTTGGCAATCAGCCCCAGCATTTT.

This clonotype has more than one count but fewer than ten. V usage is TRBV6-2 or TRBV6-3 and J usage is TRBJ2-7, with a weak D call TRBD2 (6 bases). Trimming left V 0 bases short and J 0 bases short, with 12 bases between. The germline gives CDR1 MNHEY, CDR2 SVGEGT. The CDR3 covers 16 residues. The CDR3 nucleotides are TGTGCCAGCAGTTACTCCTCCGGGAGTGCCTCCTACGAGCAGTACTTC. It encodes CASSYSSGSASYEQYF.

This clonotype was counted once. V and J are TRBV7-9 and TRBJ1-2; TRBD1 matches at 9 bases. The length of the CDR3 is 17 residues. Losses at the gene ends were 1 base for V and 4 bases for J; bases not matched to a gene: 10. The germline V gene has CDR1 SEHNR and CDR2 FQNEAQ (reference sequence). CDR3 in DNA: TGTGCCAGCAGCTTAGGGGACAGGGTCCCCTATAGCTATGGCTACACCTTC. Residues: CASSLGDRVPYSYGYTF.

V usage is TRBV28 and J usage is TRBJ1-6; TRBD1 might be the D (5 bases). The CDR3 runs to 18 residues. The V gene lost 1 base and the J gene lost 0 bases, with 13 bases spanning the gap. Germline values: CDR1 MDHEN, CDR2 SYDVKM. DNA of the CDR3: TGTGCCAGCAGTTTATCCCGGGGCCTTGGCTCCTATAATTCACCCCTCCACTTT. This gives the protein CASSLSRGLGSYNSPLHF.

J is TRBJ2-3 and V is TRBV11-1; D is uncertain. Germline V lookup: CDR1 SGHAT, CDR2 FQDESV (reference sequence). The CDR3 loop spans 13 amino acids. V lost 6 bases and J lost 1, with 8 bases in between. The CDR3 here is CASRVIGTDTQYF. The CDR3 coding sequence is TGTGCCAGCAGGGTCATAGGCACAGATACGCAGTATTTT.

This clonotype was detected a few times. The chain links TRBV19 to TRBJ1-6; D is uncertain. Trimming took 4 bases from V and 7 from J, leaving 11 bases between them. Per the germline V gene, CDR1 is LNHDA and CDR2 is SQIVND (reference sequence). This CDR3 has 14 amino acids. CDR3 nucleotide sequence: TGTGCCAGTAGTACGATGACGGCAAATTCACCCCTCCACTTT. As protein: CASSTMTANSPLHF.

The chain uses TRBV11-1 and TRBJ2-5, with 8 positions matching TRBD1. Trimming took 4 bases from V and 8 from J; bases not matched to a gene: 12. The CDR3 covers 15 residues. The germline CDR1 and CDR2 sequences are SGHAT and FQDESV (reference sequence). The CDR3 bases are TGTGCCAGCAGCTACGACAGGGGTGACCCTAGAACCCAGTACTTC. This translates into CASSYDRGDPRTQYF. The complete variable domain, with remaining parts taken from reference TRBV11-1 and TRBJ2-5, reads EAEVAQSPRYKITEKSQAVAFWCDPISGHATLYWYRQILGQGPELLVQFQDESVVDDSQLPKDRFSAERLKGVDSTLKIQPAELGDSAMYLCASSYDRGDPRTQYFGPGTRLLVL.

V is TRBV5-1 and J is TRBJ1-6; D is undetermined. This CDR3 is built from 14 residues. Trimming pared 6 bases from V and 8 bases from J, leaving 15 bases between. Germline loops: CDR1 SGHRS, CDR2 YFSETQ. The CDR3 DNA follows: TGCGCCAGCACCGCCACCCGTGGGGATTCACCCCTCCACTTT. It encodes CASTATRGDSPLHF.